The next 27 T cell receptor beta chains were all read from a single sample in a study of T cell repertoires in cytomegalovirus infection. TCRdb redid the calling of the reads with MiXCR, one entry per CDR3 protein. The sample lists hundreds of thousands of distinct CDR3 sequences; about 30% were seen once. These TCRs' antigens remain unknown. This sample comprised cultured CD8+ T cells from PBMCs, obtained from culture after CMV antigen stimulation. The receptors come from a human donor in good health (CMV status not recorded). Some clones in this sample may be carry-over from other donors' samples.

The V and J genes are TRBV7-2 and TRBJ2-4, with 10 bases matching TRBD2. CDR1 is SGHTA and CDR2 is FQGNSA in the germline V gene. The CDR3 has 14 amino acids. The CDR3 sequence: CAGGLAGARNIQYF. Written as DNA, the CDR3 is TGTGCTGGGGGCCTAGCGGGGGCCCGAAACATTCAGTACTTC. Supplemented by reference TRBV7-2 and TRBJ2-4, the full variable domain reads GAGVSQSPSNKVTEKGKDVELRCDPISGHTALYWYRQSLGQGLEFLIYFQGNSAPDKSGLPSDRFSAERTGGSVSTLTIQRTQQEDSAVYLCAGGLAGARNIQYFGAGTRLSVL.

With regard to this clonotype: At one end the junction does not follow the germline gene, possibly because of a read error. The CDR3 is CVSSPGLAGALTKNIQYF. For the CDR3, the DNA is TGTGTCAGCAGCCCGGGACTAGCGGGGGCGCTAACCAAAAACATTCAGTACTTC. The rearrangement uses TRBV5-4 and TRBJ2-4; 14 bases fit TRBD2. This CDR3 is built from 18 residues. CDR1 SGHNT and CDR2 YYREEE come from the germline V gene (reference sequence).

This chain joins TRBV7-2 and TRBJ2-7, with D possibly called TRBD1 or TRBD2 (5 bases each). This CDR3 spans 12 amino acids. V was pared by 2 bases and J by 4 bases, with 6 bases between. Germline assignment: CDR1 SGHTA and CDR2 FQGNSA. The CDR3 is CASSLWGYEQYF. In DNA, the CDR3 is TGTGCCAGCAGCTTATGGGGGTACGAGCAGTACTTC.

This chain's CDR3 is CASSLAGGAFNTEAFF. In DNA form, the CDR3 reads TGTGCCAGCAGCTTGGCAGGGGGCGCGTTTAACACTGAAGCTTTCTTT. The rearrangement uses TRBV5-6 and TRBJ1-1; TRBD1 aligns across 8 bases. CDR1 and CDR2 from the germline V gene are SGHDT and YYEEEE. J gave up 2 bases and V 0 bases, and 6 bases lay outside the gene matches. The CDR3 is 16 amino acids.

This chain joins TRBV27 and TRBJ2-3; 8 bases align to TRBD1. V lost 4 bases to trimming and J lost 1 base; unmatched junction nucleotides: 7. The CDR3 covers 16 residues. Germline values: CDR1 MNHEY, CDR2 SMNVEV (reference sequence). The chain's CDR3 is CASSSEDRVGTDTQYF. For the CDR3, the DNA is TGTGCCAGCAGTTCTGAGGACAGGGTTGGCACAGATACGCAGTATTTT.

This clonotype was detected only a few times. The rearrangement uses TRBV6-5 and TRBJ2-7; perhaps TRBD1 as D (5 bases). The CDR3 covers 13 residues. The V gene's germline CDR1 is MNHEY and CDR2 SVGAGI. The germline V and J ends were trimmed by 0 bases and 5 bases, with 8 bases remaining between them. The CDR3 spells CASSYSPRDEQYV. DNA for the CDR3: TGTGCCAGCAGTTACTCGCCCAGGGACGAGCAGTACGTC.

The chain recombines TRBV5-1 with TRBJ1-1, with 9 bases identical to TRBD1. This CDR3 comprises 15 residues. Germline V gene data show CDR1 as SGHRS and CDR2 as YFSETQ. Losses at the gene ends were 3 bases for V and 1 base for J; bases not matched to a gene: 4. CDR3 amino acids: CASSSDRGTNTEAFF. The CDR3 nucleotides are TGCGCCAGCAGCTCAGACAGGGGGACGAACACTGAAGCTTTCTTT.

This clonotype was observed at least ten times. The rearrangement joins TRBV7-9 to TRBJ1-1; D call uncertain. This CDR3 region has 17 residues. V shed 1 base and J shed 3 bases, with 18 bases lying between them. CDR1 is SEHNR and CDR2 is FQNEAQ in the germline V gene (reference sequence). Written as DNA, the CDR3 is TGTGCCAGCAGCTTAGAAGATCTCCTATCACCCTACACTGAAGCTTTCTTT. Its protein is CASSLEDLLSPYTEAFF.

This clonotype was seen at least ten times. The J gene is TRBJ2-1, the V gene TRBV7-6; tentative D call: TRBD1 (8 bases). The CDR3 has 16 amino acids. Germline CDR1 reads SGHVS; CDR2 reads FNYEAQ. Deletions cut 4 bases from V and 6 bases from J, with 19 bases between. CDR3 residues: CASSYDRGGGANEQFF. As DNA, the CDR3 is TGTGCCAGCAGCTACGACAGGGGAGGGGGGGCCAATGAGCAGTTCTTC.

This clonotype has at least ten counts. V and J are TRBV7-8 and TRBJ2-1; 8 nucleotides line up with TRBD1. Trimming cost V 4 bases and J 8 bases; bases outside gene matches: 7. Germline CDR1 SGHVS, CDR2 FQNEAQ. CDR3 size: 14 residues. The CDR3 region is CASSSSQGAYEQFF. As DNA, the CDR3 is TGTGCCAGCAGCTCTAGTCAGGGGGCATATGAGCAGTTCTTC.

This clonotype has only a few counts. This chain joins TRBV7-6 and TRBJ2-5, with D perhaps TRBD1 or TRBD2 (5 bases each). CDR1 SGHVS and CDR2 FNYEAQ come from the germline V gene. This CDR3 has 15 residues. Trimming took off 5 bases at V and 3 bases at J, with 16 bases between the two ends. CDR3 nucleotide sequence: TGTGCCAGCAGCCCCCGGACACCGACTAAAGAGACCCAGTACTTC. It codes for CASSPRTPTKETQYF.

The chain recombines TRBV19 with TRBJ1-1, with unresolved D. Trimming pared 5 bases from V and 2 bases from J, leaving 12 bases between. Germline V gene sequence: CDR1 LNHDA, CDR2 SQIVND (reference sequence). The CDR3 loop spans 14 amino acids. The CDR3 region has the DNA TGTGCCAGTAGTGAGGCAGGACCCAACACTGAAGCTTTCTTT. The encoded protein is CASSEAGPNTEAFF.

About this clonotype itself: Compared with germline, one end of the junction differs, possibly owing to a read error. The DNA of the CDR3 is TGTGTCAGCAGCCCTGGGACAGGAGATCAGCCCCAACATTTT. It is translated as CVSSPGTGDQPQHF. This chain uses TRBV7-6 with TRBJ1-5; 8 bases line up with TRBD1. The CDR3 is 14 residues long. Germline assignment: CDR1 SGHVS and CDR2 FNYEAQ.

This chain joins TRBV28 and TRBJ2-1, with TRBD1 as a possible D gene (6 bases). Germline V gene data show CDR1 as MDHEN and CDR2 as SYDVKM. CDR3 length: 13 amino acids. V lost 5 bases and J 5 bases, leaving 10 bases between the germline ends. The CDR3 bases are TGTGCCAGCAGTCGGGACACCAACAATGAGCAGTTCTTC. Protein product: CASSRDTNNEQFF.

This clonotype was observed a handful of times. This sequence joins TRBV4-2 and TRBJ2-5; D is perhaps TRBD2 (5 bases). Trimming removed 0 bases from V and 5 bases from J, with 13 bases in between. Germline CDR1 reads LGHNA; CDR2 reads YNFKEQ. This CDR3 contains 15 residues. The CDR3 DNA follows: TGTGCCAGCAGCCAAGATAGCGCTGTTAGGGAGACCCAGTACTTC. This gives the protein CASSQDSAVRETQYF.

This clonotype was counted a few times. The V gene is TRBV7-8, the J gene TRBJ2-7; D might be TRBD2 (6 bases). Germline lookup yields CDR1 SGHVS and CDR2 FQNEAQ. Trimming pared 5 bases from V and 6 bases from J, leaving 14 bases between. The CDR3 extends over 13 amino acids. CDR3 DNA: TGTGCCAGCAGCCCGCTTGGGGGAGGCGAGCAGTACGTC. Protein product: CASSPLGGGEQYV.

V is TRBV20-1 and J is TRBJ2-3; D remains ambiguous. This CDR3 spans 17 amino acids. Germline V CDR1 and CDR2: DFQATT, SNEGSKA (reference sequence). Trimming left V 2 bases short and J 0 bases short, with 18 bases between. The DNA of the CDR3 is TGCAGTGCTAGACGGCCTAACAAGAGACCTAGCACAGATACGCAGTATTTT. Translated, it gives CSARRPNKRPSTDTQYF.

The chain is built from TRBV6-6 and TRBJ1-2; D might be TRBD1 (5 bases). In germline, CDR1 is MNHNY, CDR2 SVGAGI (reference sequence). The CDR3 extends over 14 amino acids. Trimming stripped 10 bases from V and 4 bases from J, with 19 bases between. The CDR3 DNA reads TGTGCCAACACCCAGATACAGGAAACCTATGGCTACACCTTC. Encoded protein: CANTQIQETYGYTF.

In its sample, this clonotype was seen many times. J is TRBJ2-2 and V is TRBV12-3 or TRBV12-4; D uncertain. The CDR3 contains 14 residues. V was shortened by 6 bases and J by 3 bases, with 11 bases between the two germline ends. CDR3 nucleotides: TGTGCCAGCAGCCCACTGGGATACACCGGGGAGCTGTTTTTT. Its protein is CASSPLGYTGELFF.

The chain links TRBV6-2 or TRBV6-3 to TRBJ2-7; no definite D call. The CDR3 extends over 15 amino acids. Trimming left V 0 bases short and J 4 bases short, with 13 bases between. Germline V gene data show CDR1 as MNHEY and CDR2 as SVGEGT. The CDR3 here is CASSYSLDRAYEQYV. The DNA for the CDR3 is TGTGCCAGCAGTTACTCATTGGACCGGGCGTACGAGCAGTACGTC.

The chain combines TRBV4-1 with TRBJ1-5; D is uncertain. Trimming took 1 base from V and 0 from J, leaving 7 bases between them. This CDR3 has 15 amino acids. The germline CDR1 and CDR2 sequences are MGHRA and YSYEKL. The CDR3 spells CASSQGEYSNQPQHF. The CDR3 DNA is TGCGCCAGCAGCCAAGGAGAATATAGCAATCAGCCCCAGCATTTT.

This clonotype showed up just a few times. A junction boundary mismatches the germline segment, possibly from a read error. Written as DNA, the CDR3 is TGCGCCAGCAGCCAAGATGAGACAGGTGCCATGATGGTGTTC. Encoded protein: CASSQDETGAMMVF. The rearrangement joins TRBV4-3 to TRBJ2-4; tentatively, D is TRBD1 (6 bases). Germline CDR1 reads LGHNA; CDR2 reads YSLEER. CDR3 length: 14 residues.

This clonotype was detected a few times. As DNA, the CDR3 is TGTGCCAGCAGTGAAGGTTGGGACAGGATCCAAGAGACCCAGTACTTC. Its protein product is CASSEGWDRIQETQYF. The V gene is TRBV2, the J gene TRBJ2-5; 8 nucleotides align to TRBD1. The V and J ends lost 1 base and 1 base, in that order; junction bases with no gene match: 5. In germline, CDR1 is SNHLY, CDR2 FYNNEI. CDR3 length equals 16 residues.

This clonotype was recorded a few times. Written as DNA, the CDR3 is TGTGCCAGCAGCCCGTCGGACGGCGAAAATGAAAAACTGTTTTTT. Translating it yields CASSPSDGENEKLFF. The chain joins TRBV7-6 to TRBJ1-4; D uncertain. CDR3 length: 15 residues. V lost 5 bases, J lost 5 bases, and 15 bases lay in between. The germline V gene has CDR1 SGHVS and CDR2 FNYEAQ.

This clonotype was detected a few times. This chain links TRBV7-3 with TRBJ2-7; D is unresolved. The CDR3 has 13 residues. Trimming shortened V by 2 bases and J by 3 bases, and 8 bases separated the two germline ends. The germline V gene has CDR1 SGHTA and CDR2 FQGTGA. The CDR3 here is CASSLFGDYEQYV. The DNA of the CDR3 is TGTGCCAGCAGCTTATTCGGTGACTACGAGCAGTACGTC.

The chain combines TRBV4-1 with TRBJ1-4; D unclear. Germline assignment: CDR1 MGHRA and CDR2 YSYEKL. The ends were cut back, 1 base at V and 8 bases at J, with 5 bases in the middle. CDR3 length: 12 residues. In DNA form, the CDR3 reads TGCGCCAGCAGCCAAGTTGAAGAAAAACTGTTTTTT. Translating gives CASSQVEEKLFF.

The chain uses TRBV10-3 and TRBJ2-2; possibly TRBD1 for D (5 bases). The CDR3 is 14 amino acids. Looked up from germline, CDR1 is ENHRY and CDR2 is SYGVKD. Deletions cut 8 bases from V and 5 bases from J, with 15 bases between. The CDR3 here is CAIDSIEGTGELFF. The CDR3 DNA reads TGTGCCATCGACAGTATTGAAGGGACCGGGGAGCTGTTTTTT.